Below are 19 T cell receptor beta chains sequenced from a single sample in a study of CD8+ T cells in alopecia areata. cDNA serving as the sequencing template came from extracted, reverse transcribed RNA. Measured with immunoSEQ multiplex PCR; TCRdb has only the in-frame clones, and not every one. The repertoire has under 250,000 clones, 50% to 60% of them found once; the top ten carry around 0.44%. The source material was CD4+ T cells sorted from blood, sampled at week 0. These receptors were taken from a human donor with alopecia areata.

The chain carries TRBV4-1 and TRBJ1-4; D ambiguous. V shed 1 base and J shed 5 bases, with 17 bases lying between them. CDR1 is MGHRA and CDR2 is YSYEKL in the germline V gene. CDR3 size: 17 residues. DNA for the CDR3: TGCGCCAGCAGCCAAGGGTACCCGACCCTGGGGAATGAAAAACTGTTTTTT. Protein: CASSQGYPTLGNEKLFF.

This chain uses TRBV7-9 with TRBJ1-2; TRBD1 matches at 7 bases. The CDR3 is made up of 15 amino acids. V gave up 5 bases and J gave up 4 bases; unmatched junction bases: 10. Per the germline V gene, CDR1 is SEHNR and CDR2 is FQNEAQ (reference sequence). CDR3 protein: CASSLSPRTGYGYTF. For the CDR3, the DNA is TGTGCCAGCAGCCTATCACCCCGGACAGGCTATGGCTACACCTTC.

The V gene is TRBV14, the J gene TRBJ1-2, with D unclear. Trimming removed 2 bases at V and 8 bases at J, with 15 bases between. Per the germline V gene, CDR1 is SGHDN and CDR2 is FVKESK. The CDR3 runs to 14 residues. DNA for the CDR3: TGTGCCAGCAGCCAAATGACGCGGGGTCGAGGCTACACCTTC. This codes for CASSQMTRGRGYTF.

The rearrangement uses TRBV6-6 and TRBJ1-5; perhaps TRBD1 as D (6 bases). The CDR3 runs to 15 residues. Per germline, CDR1 MNHNY and CDR2 SVGAGI (reference sequence). V dropped 2 bases and J dropped 3 bases, with 11 bases sitting between them. CDR3 sequence: CASSYTGQTNQPQHF. The CDR3 region has the DNA TGTGCCAGCAGTTACACCGGACAGACCAATCAGCCCCAGCATTTT.

The rearrangement uses TRBV20-1 and TRBJ2-3; D ambiguous. CDR3 length: 11 residues. CDR1 DFQATT and CDR2 SNEGSKA come from the germline V gene (reference sequence). V was pared by 2 bases and J by 6 bases, with 6 bases between. CDR3 nucleotides: TGCAGTGCTAGACAACTCGATACGCAGTATTTT. It translates to CSARQLDTQYF.

V is TRBV30 and J is TRBJ2-5; TRBD2 is a possible D gene (6 bases). CDR3 length equals 14 residues. Trimming removed 6 bases at V and 2 bases at J, with 16 bases between. Germline loops: CDR1 GTSNPN, CDR2 SVGIG (reference sequence). The chain's CDR3 is CACPTSGRQETQYF. CDR3 nucleotides: TGTGCCTGTCCAACCAGCGGGCGTCAAGAGACCCAGTACTTC. The variable domain in full, with the rest retrieved from reference TRBV30 and TRBJ2-5, is SQTIHQWPATLVQPVGSPLSLECTVEGTSNPNLYWYRQAAGRGLQLLFYSVGIGQISSEVPQNLSASRPQDRQFILSSKKLLLSDSGFYLCACPTSGRQETQYFGPGTRLLVL.

The CDR3 spells CASSFLWRSTDTQYF. The DNA for the CDR3 is TGTGCCAGCAGCTTTTTGTGGCGGAGCACAGATACGCAGTATTTT. The rearrangement links TRBV13 to TRBJ2-3; D is uncertain. CDR1 is PRHDT and CDR2 is FYEKMQ in the germline V gene (reference sequence). V shed 3 bases and J shed 0 bases, with 10 bases lying between them. The CDR3 is made up of 15 amino acids.

This chain links TRBV6-1 with TRBJ1-5, with 8 bases that match TRBD1. Germline V gives CDR1 MNHNS, CDR2 SASEGT. The CDR3 has 15 amino acids. The trim removed 5 bases at V and 1 base at J, leaving 4 bases unmatched. CDR3 loop: CASSLGQASNQPQHF. The CDR3, as DNA: TGTGCCAGCAGTTTGGGACAGGCAAGCAATCAGCCCCAGCATTTT.

The chain employs TRBV7-2 and TRBJ2-7; D gene unclear. The V gene lost 0 bases and the J gene lost 5 bases, with 14 bases spanning the gap. CDR1 and CDR2 from the germline V gene are SGHTA and FQGNSA. There are 15 residues in the CDR3. The CDR3 loop reads CASSLALGMSHEQYF. The CDR3 DNA sequence: TGTGCCAGCAGCTTAGCGCTTGGGATGTCCCACGAGCAGTACTTC.

The V gene is TRBV30, the J gene TRBJ1-2; possible D gene TRBD1, 6 bases. Between the trimmed V and J ends, which lost 4 bases and 8 bases, there was a span of 20 bases. The germline V gene encodes CDR1 GTSNPN and CDR2 SVGIG (reference sequence). CDR3 length: 14 amino acids. The CDR3 loop reads CAWTRTRRGGGYTF. The CDR3 coding sequence is TGTGCCTGGACCAGGACCAGGAGGGGGGGAGGCTACACCTTC. The variable domain in full, completed from reference TRBV30 and TRBJ1-2, reads SQTIHQWPATLVQPVGSPLSLECTVEGTSNPNLYWYRQAAGRGLQLLFYSVGIGQISSEVPQNLSASRPQDRQFILSSKKLLLSDSGFYLCAWTRTRRGGGYTFGSGTRLTVV.

The CDR3 reads CASSSPTGSETQYF. Here the CDR3 DNA reads TGTGCCAGCAGCTCCCCCACAGGGAGTGAGACCCAGTACTTC. V usage is TRBV11-3 and J usage is TRBJ2-5; TRBD1 might be the D (6 bases). CDR1 is SGHNT and CDR2 is YENEEA in the germline V gene. CDR3 length: 14 residues. Trimming pared 4 bases from V and 5 bases from J, leaving 14 bases between. Together with reference TRBV11-3 and TRBJ2-5, the CDR3 gives the full variable domain: EAGVVQSPRYKIIEKKQPVAFWCNPISGHNTLYWYLQNLGQGPELLIRYENEEAVDDSQLPKDRFSAERLKGVDSTLKIQPAELGDSAVYLCASSSPTGSETQYFGPGTRLLVL.

This chain connects TRBV30 to TRBJ2-3; TRBD1 might be the D (7 bases). V was cut by 3 bases and J by 4 bases, with 14 bases left in between. Looked up from germline, CDR1 is GTSNPN and CDR2 is SVGIG (reference sequence). This CDR3 is 14 amino acids long. The CDR3 is CAWSRDSGPDTQYF. Written as DNA, the CDR3 is TGTGCCTGGAGCCGGGACAGCGGGCCAGATACGCAGTATTTT. Full variable domain (rest looked up from reference TRBV30 and TRBJ2-3): SQTIHQWPATLVQPVGSPLSLECTVEGTSNPNLYWYRQAAGRGLQLLFYSVGIGQISSEVPQNLSASRPQDRQFILSSKKLLLSDSGFYLCAWSRDSGPDTQYFGPGTRLTVL.

The chain uses TRBV7-9 and TRBJ2-7, with D uncertain. Germline CDR1 SEHNR, CDR2 FQNEAQ (reference sequence). V was cut by 4 bases and J by 3 bases, with 16 bases left in between. CDR3 size: 15 residues. This CDR3 reads CASSSSRSVVYEQYF. The CDR3 nucleotides are TGTGCCAGCAGCTCCTCCCGGAGCGTAGTCTACGAGCAGTACTTC.

V usage is TRBV7-2 and J usage is TRBJ1-6; D perhaps matches TRBD1 (6 bases). V was pared by 3 bases and J by 7 bases, with 10 bases between. The CDR3 contains 14 residues. CDR1 and CDR2 from the germline V gene are SGHTA and FQGNSA. CDR3: CASSFSRGNSPLHF. The CDR3 DNA reads as TGTGCCAGCAGCTTCAGTAGGGGGAATTCACCCCTCCACTTT. The full variable domain, its missing parts supplied by reference TRBV7-2 and TRBJ1-6, is GAGVSQSPSNKVTEKGKDVELRCDPISGHTALYWYRQSLGQGLEFLIYFQGNSAPDKSGLPSDRFSAERTGGSVSTLTIQRTQQEDSAVYLCASSFSRGNSPLHFGNGTRLTVT.

This clone was recorded only once. This chain links TRBV5-1 with TRBJ2-3; D not certain. V shed 5 bases and J shed 0 bases, with 10 bases lying between them. The CDR3 has 14 residues. The germline V gene encodes CDR1 SGHRS and CDR2 YFSETQ. The CDR3 here is CASRGFSSTDTQYF. The CDR3 region has the DNA TGCGCCAGCAGGGGGTTTTCTAGCACAGATACGCAGTATTTT.

The J gene is TRBJ2-1, the V gene TRBV9; 9 nucleotides align to TRBD2. V shed 6 bases, J shed 3 bases, and the junction held 7 bases outside the gene matches. The CDR3 covers 15 residues. The germline V gene encodes CDR1 SGDLS and CDR2 YYNGEE. The CDR3 coding sequence is TGTGCCAGCACCCAGACTAGCGGAGGCTACAATGAGCAGTTCTTC. Amino acids: CASTQTSGGYNEQFF.

Only a few counts were recorded for this clone. This rearrangement joins TRBV29-1 to TRBJ2-1, with no clear D. Germline lookup yields CDR1 SQVTM and CDR2 ANQGSEA. Deletions cut 4 bases from V and 0 bases from J, with 10 bases between. CDR3 length: 14 amino acids. Written as DNA, the CDR3 is TGCAGCGTTGCCCACCTGAGCTCCTACAATGAGCAGTTCTTC. It yields the protein CSVAHLSSYNEQFF.

This chain uses TRBV4-1 with TRBJ1-1; 9 positions agree with TRBD1. Losses at the gene ends were 0 bases for V and 0 bases for J; bases not matched to a gene: 11. Germline CDR1 reads MGHRA; CDR2 reads YSYEKL. The CDR3 contains 19 residues. The DNA for the CDR3 is TGCGCCAGCAGCCAAGAAAAAAGAGTCGACAGGGGGGTGAACACTGAAGCTTTCTTT. This gives the protein CASSQEKRVDRGVNTEAFF.

This chain links TRBV14 with TRBJ1-2; perhaps TRBD1 as D (5 bases). V lost 2 bases and J 4 bases, leaving 8 bases between the germline ends. From germline, CDR1 is SGHDN and CDR2 FVKESK. CDR3 length: 13 amino acids. In nucleotides, the CDR3 is TGTGCCAGCAGCCAACAGGGACCCTATGGCTACACCTTC. Residues: CASSQQGPYGYTF.